This TCR beta chain emerged from a study of persistence of HIV-infected CD4 T cells. Overall study context: Blood samples, up to 180 mL, came from multiple time points, except a couple of leukapheresis donors sampled once.

This was the immunoSEQ version 4 assay in survey mode. Generated by immunoSEQ multiplex PCR, the TCRdb table keeps only in-frame clones and is missing some. The table includes about 16,000 clones, approximately 64% detected once. About this clone: The antigen is unknown.

The stimulus was lysate of CMV-infected fibroblasts, around 11 ug/mL. Sorting of responding CD4+ T cells relied on upregulated CD40 ligand together with CD69. Adults with HIV-1 started suppressive ART while chronically infected. Germline-derived CDR1 and CDR2 are MDHEN and SYDVKM. After removal of 5 bases from V and 4 bases from J, the junction contained 10 bases not matched to a gene. The CDR3 loop spans 15 amino acids. The source of this sequence is an adult woman with HIV who was CMV-seropositive. The chain joins TRBV28 to TRBJ1-2; 7 positions agree with TRBD1. Sequences were derived from CD4+ T cells sorted from PBMCs after 18-hour stimulation, sampled from a patient who received antiretroviral therapy. CDR3 amino acids: CASSPRDRALYGYTF. CDR3 nucleotide sequence: TGTGCCAGCAGTCCTAGAGACAGGGCCCTCTATGGCTACACCTTC.